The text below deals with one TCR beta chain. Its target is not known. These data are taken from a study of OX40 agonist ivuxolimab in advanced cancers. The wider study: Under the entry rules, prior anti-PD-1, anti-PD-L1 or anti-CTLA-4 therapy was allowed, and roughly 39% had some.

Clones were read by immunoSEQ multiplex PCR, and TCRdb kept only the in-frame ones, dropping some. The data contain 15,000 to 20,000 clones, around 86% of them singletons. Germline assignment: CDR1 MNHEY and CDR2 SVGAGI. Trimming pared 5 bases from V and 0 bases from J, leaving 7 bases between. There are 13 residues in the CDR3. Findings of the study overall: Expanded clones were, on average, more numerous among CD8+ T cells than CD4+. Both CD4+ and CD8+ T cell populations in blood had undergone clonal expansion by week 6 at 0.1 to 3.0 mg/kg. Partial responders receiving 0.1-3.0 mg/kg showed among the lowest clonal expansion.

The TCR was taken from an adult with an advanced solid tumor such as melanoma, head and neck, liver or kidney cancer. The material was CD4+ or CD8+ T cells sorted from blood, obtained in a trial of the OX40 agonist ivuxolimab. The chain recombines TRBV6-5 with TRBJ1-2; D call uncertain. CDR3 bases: TGTGCCAGCAGTACCGCTCCTAACTATGGCTACACCTTC. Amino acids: CASSTAPNYGYTF.